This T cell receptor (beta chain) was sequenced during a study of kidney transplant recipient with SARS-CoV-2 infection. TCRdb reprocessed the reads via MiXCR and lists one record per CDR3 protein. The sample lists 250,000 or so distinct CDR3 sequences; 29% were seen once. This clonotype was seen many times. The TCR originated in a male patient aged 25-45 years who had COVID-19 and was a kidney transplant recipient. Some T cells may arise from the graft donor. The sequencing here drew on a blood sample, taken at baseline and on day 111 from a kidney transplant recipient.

The CDR3 region is CASSFQGAYEKLFF. The CDR3 nucleotides are TGTGCCAGCAGCTTTCAGGGGGCATATGAAAAACTGTTTTTT. This sequence joins TRBV5-4 and TRBJ1-4; 8 bases are a match to TRBD1. The V segment lost 2 bases and the J segment 6 bases; nucleotides outside the gene matches: 3. CDR1 and CDR2 from the germline V gene are SGHNT and YYREEE (reference sequence). The CDR3 is 14 residues long.